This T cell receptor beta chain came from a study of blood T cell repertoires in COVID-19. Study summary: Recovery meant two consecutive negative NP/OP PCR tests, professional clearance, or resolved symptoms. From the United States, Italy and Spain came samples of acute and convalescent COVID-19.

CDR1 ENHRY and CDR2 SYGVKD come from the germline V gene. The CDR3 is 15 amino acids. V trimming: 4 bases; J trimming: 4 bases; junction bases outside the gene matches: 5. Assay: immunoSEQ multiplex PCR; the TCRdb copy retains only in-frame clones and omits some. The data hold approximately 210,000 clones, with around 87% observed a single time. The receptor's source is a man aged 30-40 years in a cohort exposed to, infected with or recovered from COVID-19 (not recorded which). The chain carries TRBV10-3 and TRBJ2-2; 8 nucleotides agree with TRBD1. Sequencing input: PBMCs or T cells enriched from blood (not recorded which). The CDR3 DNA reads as TGTGCCATCAGTGGTACCGGGACAGGCACCGGGGAGCTGTTTTTT. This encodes CAISGTGTGTGELFF.